Each of the 23 T cell receptor beta chains below was sequenced from the same sample in a study of blood T cell repertoires in COVID-19. Libraries were prepared by immunoSEQ multiplex PCR; TCRdb keeps only in-frame clonotypes and omits some of them. The data show some 270,000 clones, around 86% seen once. The sample was peripheral blood. These receptors were taken from an elderly woman with COVID-19, enrolled during active disease.

The table lists this clone with a count of one. The CDR3 DNA follows: TGTGCCAGCAGTCCGACAGGGAGCGGCAATCAGCCCCAGCATTTT. It yields the protein CASSPTGSGNQPQHF. The chain has TRBV2 and TRBJ1-5, with TRBD1 identical over 7 bases. From germline, CDR1 is SNHLY and CDR2 FYNNEI. This CDR3 is built from 15 residues. V lost 5 bases to trimming and J lost 2 bases; unmatched junction nucleotides: 6.

The rearrangement uses TRBV28 and TRBJ2-7; D may be TRBD1 (6 bases). The CDR3 runs to 13 residues. The V end was cut by 2 bases, the J end by 8 bases, with 13 bases between. The germline gives CDR1 MDHEN, CDR2 SYDVKM. In DNA form, the CDR3 reads TGTGCCAGCAGTTTAGACAGGAGAGGCCAGCAGTACTTC. This translates into CASSLDRRGQQYF.

The chain links TRBV18 to TRBJ1-1; perhaps TRBD1 as D (6 bases). The V end was cut by 6 bases, the J end by 1 base, with 12 bases between. CDR3 length: 14 residues. CDR1 is KGHSH, CDR2 LQKENI, per germline. CDR3 loop: CASSAGGGNTEAFF. For the CDR3, the DNA is TGTGCCAGCTCCGCGGGAGGGGGGAACACTGAAGCTTTCTTT.

J is TRBJ1-4 and V is TRBV3-1 (or the pseudogene TRBV3-2); 7 nucleotides match TRBD1. Germline V gene sequence: CDR1 LGHDT, CDR2 YNNKEL (reference sequence). The CDR3 is 14 residues long. V was pared by 1 base and J by 8 bases, with 4 bases of the junction left unmatched. As DNA, the CDR3 is TGTGCCAGCAGCCAAGGACAGGGTGGGGAAAAACTGTTTTTT. This sequence encodes CASSQGQGGEKLFF.

This clone was observed a handful of times. This rearrangement joins TRBV19 to TRBJ1-2; D not certain. CDR3 length: 11 amino acids. The germline V gene has CDR1 LNHDA and CDR2 SQIVND (reference sequence). Deletions cut 4 bases from V and 4 bases from J, with 4 bases between. CDR3 sequence (DNA): TGTGCCAGTAGTACCCTCTATGGCTACACCTTC. Protein: CASSTLYGYTF.

The chain links TRBV19 to TRBJ1-5, with D unclear. Germline CDR1 reads LNHDA; CDR2 reads SQIVND (reference sequence). V was shortened by 5 bases and J by 2 bases, with 10 bases between the two germline ends. The CDR3 covers 14 residues. As DNA, the CDR3 is TGTGCCAGTAGTCAACGGGAAGGCAATCAGCCCCAGCATTTT. This gives the protein CASSQREGNQPQHF.

The rearrangement joins TRBV6-2 or TRBV6-3 to TRBJ2-1; 7 bases line up with TRBD1. The trim removed 6 bases at V and 4 bases at J, leaving 9 bases unmatched. CDR1 MNHEY and CDR2 SVGEGT come from the germline V gene. There are 15 residues in the CDR3. CDR3 bases: TGTGCCAGCAGCTCCCCCAGGGGGTGGTACAATGAGCAGTTCTTC. Its protein product is CASSSPRGWYNEQFF.

J is TRBJ1-5 and V is TRBV10-3; tentative D call: TRBD1 (5 bases). V was trimmed by 4 bases and J by 3 bases, leaving 7 bases between them. Germline lookup yields CDR1 ENHRY and CDR2 SYGVKD. This CDR3 is built from 13 residues. DNA of the CDR3: TGTGCCATCAGTGGACAGACCAATCAGCCCCAGCATTTT. Translation gives CAISGQTNQPQHF.

CDR3 coding DNA: TGTGCCAGCAGTTACGGCAGGGGGAGCTCCTACGAGCAGTACTTC. Amino acid sequence: CASSYGRGSSYEQYF. This sequence joins TRBV6-6 and TRBJ2-7; 7 bases line up with TRBD1. V shed 2 bases and J 0 bases; nucleotides not matched to a gene: 4. Germline CDR1 is MNHNY and CDR2 is SVGAGI (reference sequence). The CDR3 has 15 amino acids.

This rearrangement joins TRBV5-4 to TRBJ1-2; 9 bases map to TRBD1. Germline CDR1 reads SGHNT; CDR2 reads YYREEE (reference sequence). CDR3 size: 16 residues. The V segment lost 2 bases and the J segment 5 bases; nucleotides outside the gene matches: 10. This CDR3 is CASSFPRTGEGYGYTF. The CDR3 nucleotides read TGTGCCAGCAGCTTCCCGCGGACAGGGGAAGGGTATGGCTACACCTTC.

V gene TRBV7-2 combines with J gene TRBJ1-2, with a tentative D call TRBD1 (5 bases). CDR3 length: 15 residues. CDR1 SGHTA and CDR2 FQGNSA come from the germline V gene. Trimming shortened V by 5 bases and J by 4 bases, and 17 bases separated the two germline ends. CDR3 nucleotide sequence: TGTGCCAGCAGCCCCGCCAGGGATCAGGGCTATGGCTACACCTTC. This translates into CASSPARDQGYGYTF.

The chain has TRBV10-3 and TRBJ1-3; D call uncertain. Germline V gives CDR1 ENHRY, CDR2 SYGVKD. Trimming cost V 10 bases and J 0 bases, with 16 bases left between them. The CDR3 extends over 15 amino acids. CDR3 nucleotides: TGTGCCACTCGGGAGCAGCTTAGCTCTGGAAACACCATATATTTT. Translation gives CATREQLSSGNTIYF.

This clone turned up a few times. This chain joins TRBV28 and TRBJ1-1; the match to TRBD1 covers 9 bases. Germline CDR1 and CDR2: MDHEN and SYDVKM. V dropped 7 bases and J dropped 5; count of bases not matched to a gene: 11. This CDR3 contains 15 residues. CDR3 in DNA: TGTGCCAGCACCTCACAGGGGGCGGTGAGTACTGAAGCTTTCTTT. Its protein is CASTSQGAVSTEAFF.

The chain recombines TRBV7-2 with TRBJ2-7, with D perhaps TRBD1 (6 bases). This CDR3 is 14 amino acids long. Per the germline V gene, CDR1 is SGHTA and CDR2 is FQGNSA. V was shortened by 5 bases and J by 7 bases, with 18 bases between the two germline ends. The CDR3 is CASSPPGQFGEQYF. Here the CDR3 DNA reads TGTGCCAGCAGCCCACCCGGACAGTTCGGGGAGCAGTACTTC. Filled out from reference TRBV7-2 and TRBJ2-7, the complete variable domain reads GAGVSQSPSNKVTEKGKDVELRCDPISGHTALYWYRQSLGQGLEFLIYFQGNSAPDKSGLPSDRFSAERTGGSVSTLTIQRTQQEDSAVYLCASSPPGQFGEQYFGPGTRLTVT.

This chain joins TRBV18 and TRBJ2-2, with D possibly being TRBD1 (6 bases). This CDR3 region has 17 residues. The germline V gene has CDR1 KGHSH and CDR2 LQKENI. With 6 bases removed from V and 2 bases from J, the gap between germline ends came to 19 bases. The CDR3 bases are TGTGCCAGCTCGCCCCAAGACAGGAGTTCAAACACCGGGGAGCTGTTTTTT. Translation gives CASSPQDRSSNTGELFF. The entire variable domain, with the rest obtained from reference TRBV18 and TRBJ2-2, is as follows: NAGVMQNPRHLVRRRGQEARLRCSPMKGHSHVYWYRQLPEEGLKFMVYLQKENIIDESGMPKERFSAEFPKEGPSILRIQQVVRGDSAAYFCASSPQDRSSNTGELFFGEGSRLTVL.

The chain carries TRBV19 and TRBJ1-2, with D perhaps matching TRBD1 (6 bases). V was cut by 2 bases and J by 4 bases, with 8 bases left in between. This CDR3 is 13 amino acids long. Germline CDR1 and CDR2: LNHDA and SQIVND (reference sequence). CDR3: CASSISTGYGYTF. The CDR3 nucleotides read TGTGCCAGTAGTATATCGACAGGCTATGGCTACACCTTC.

The chain has TRBV7-8 and TRBJ1-5; tentative D call: TRBD1 (6 bases). The CDR3 consists of 13 residues. V lost 1 base, J lost 5 bases, and 6 bases lay in between. CDR1 is SGHVS, CDR2 FQNEAQ, per germline. The DNA for the CDR3 is TGTGCCAGCAGCTTAGACAGGGATCAGCCCCAGCATTTT. It codes for CASSLDRDQPQHF.

This chain links TRBV11-3 with TRBJ2-1; 11 positions agree with TRBD2. Germline V gene data show CDR1 as SGHNT and CDR2 as YENEEA. Trimming cost V 2 bases and J 7 bases; bases outside gene matches: 4. This CDR3 is built from 15 residues. CDR3 sequence: CASSLLAGGGNEQFF. The CDR3, as DNA: TGTGCCAGCAGCTTACTAGCGGGGGGCGGGAATGAGCAGTTCTTC. Supplemented by reference TRBV11-3 and TRBJ2-1, the full variable domain reads EAGVVQSPRYKIIEKKQPVAFWCNPISGHNTLYWYLQNLGQGPELLIRYENEEAVDDSQLPKDRFSAERLKGVDSTLKIQPAELGDSAVYLCASSLLAGGGNEQFFGPGTRLTVL.

The chain carries TRBV5-1 and TRBJ1-1; D gene uncertain. The CDR3 totals 14 residues. Germline V CDR1 and CDR2: SGHRS, YFSETQ. V gave up 6 bases and J gave up 2 bases, with 14 bases separating them. In DNA, the CDR3 is TGCGCCAGCACGACGGGGAGAGCTAACACTGAAGCTTTCTTT. This sequence encodes CASTTGRANTEAFF.

The genes are TRBV24-1 and TRBJ1-5; D uncertain. Germline V lookup: CDR1 KGHDR, CDR2 SFDVKD. Trimming shortened V by 4 bases and J by 4 bases, and 4 bases separated the two germline ends. The CDR3 extends over 12 amino acids. Written as DNA, the CDR3 is TGTGCCACCAGTGACACTAATCAGCCCCAGCATTTT. Amino acid sequence: CATSDTNQPQHF.

The chain carries TRBV5-1 and TRBJ1-2, with 9 bases matching TRBD1. Trimming at V came to 4 bases and at J to 4 bases, leaving 5 bases not matched to a gene. The CDR3 totals 14 residues. Germline-derived CDR1 and CDR2 are SGHRS and YFSETQ. CDR3 coding DNA: TGCGCCAGCAGCCCGGGACAGGGAGGCTATGGCTACACCTTC. It encodes CASSPGQGGYGYTF.

The rearrangement joins TRBV7-9 to TRBJ2-4, with 7 bases lining up with TRBD2. Germline V gives CDR1 SEHNR, CDR2 FQNEAQ (reference sequence). The CDR3 runs to 14 residues. J lost 9 bases, V lost 5 bases, and 10 bases had no gene match. The CDR3: CASSGRQRGRIQYF. For the CDR3, the DNA is TGTGCCAGCAGCGGGAGGCAGCGGGGTCGCATTCAGTACTTC.

J is TRBJ2-2 and V is TRBV5-4; weak D call: TRBD2 (6 bases). Trimming pared 0 bases from V and 3 bases from J, leaving 9 bases between. Germline lookup yields CDR1 SGHNT and CDR2 YYREEE (reference sequence). This CDR3 is 15 amino acids long. The CDR3 coding sequence is TGTGCCAGCAGCTTGGCGGGGGTCTACACCGGGGAGCTGTTTTTT. It translates to CASSLAGVYTGELFF.